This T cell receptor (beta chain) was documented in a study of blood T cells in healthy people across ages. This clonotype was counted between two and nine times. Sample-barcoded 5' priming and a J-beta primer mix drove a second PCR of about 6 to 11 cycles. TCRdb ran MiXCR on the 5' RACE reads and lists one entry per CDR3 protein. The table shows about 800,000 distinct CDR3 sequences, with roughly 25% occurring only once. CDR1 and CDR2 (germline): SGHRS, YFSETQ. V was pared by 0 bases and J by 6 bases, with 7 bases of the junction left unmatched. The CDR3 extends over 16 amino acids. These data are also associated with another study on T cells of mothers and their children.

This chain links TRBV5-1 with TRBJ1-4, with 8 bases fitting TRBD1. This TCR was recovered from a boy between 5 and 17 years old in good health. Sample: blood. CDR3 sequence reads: CASSLAPTGADEKLFF. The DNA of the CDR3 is TGCGCCAGCAGCTTGGCCCCGACAGGGGCGGATGAAAAACTGTTTTTT.